Detailed here is one T cell receptor (beta chain). This entry is derived from a study of T-cell memory formation after mild COVID-19. One entry per CDR3 protein, called by TCRdb with MiXCR from the 5' RACE reads. The sample yields around 200,000 distinct CDR3 sequences, 27% seen once. CDR3 length: 15 residues. This TCR derives from an adult woman who had mild COVID-19 (a few samples of this study predate the infection). Cell type and time point are not known. The chain combines TRBV21-1 with TRBJ1-5; TRBD1 is the table's D call and was not checked against the DNA. TRBV21-1 has pseudogene status. What was sequenced was PBMCs or a T cell subset sorted from them (not recorded which). The CDR3 protein is CASSKGDVGRQPQHF. The CDR3 region has the DNA TGTGCCAGCAGCAAAGGGGACGTGGGACGACAGCCCCAGCATTTT.